A selection of T cell receptor beta chains follows, all from one sample in a study of CD8 T cells in ankylosing spondylitis. Using its own MiXCR run on the 5' RACE reads, TCRdb lists one record per CDR3 protein. Found here are about 260,000 distinct CDR3 sequences, about 20% of them singletons; the top ten hold 7.5% to 9.5%. Sequenced sample: blood, either unsorted or a sorted T cell fraction (not recorded which). These receptors all come from a male donor with ankylosing spondylitis or in good health (not recorded which). Both conserved end residues are part of each CDR3. D genes are given only for firm matches. Size values are once, few and many counts, or a class for expanded clones, and some rows have none.

V: TRBV6-1
size: NA
J: TRBJ2-2
D: NA
DNA: TGTGCCAGCAGACCGATTAGCACCGGGGAGCTGTTTTTT
CDR3: CASRPISTGELFF

V: TRBV7-8
size: NA
J: TRBJ1-4
D: NA
DNA: TGTGCCAGCAGCCCCGAGGGTAGGGCTGAAAAACTGTTTTTT
CDR3: CASSPEGRAEKLFF

V: TRBV12-3/TRBV12-4
size: once
J: TRBJ1-5
D: NA
DNA: TGTGCCAGCAGTCCCGAGCGGGGGATTAGCAATCAGCCCCAGCATTTT
CDR3: CASSPERGISNQPQHF

V: TRBV12-3/TRBV12-4
size: few
J: TRBJ1-1
D: TRBD1
DNA: TGTGCCAGCAACCTCCCAGGGGGCACTGAAGCTTTCTTT
CDR3: CASNLPGGTEAFF

V: TRBV12-3/TRBV12-4
size: few
J: TRBJ2-5
D: NA
DNA: TGTGCCAGCACGGATATGGGAAGGGAGACCCAGTACTTC
CDR3: CASTDMGRETQYF

V: TRBV20-1
size: few
J: TRBJ2-3
D: TRBD2
DNA: TGCAGTGCTAACCCACTAGCGGGAGTCCAAGATACGCAGTATTTT
CDR3: CSANPLAGVQDTQYF

V: TRBV20-1
size: NA
J: TRBJ2-1
D: NA
DNA: TGCAGTGCCAGGAGACAGACCGGAATGATCAATGAGCAGTTCTTC
CDR3: CSARRQTGMINEQFF

V: TRBV20-1
size: NA
J: TRBJ2-3
D: TRBD1
DNA: TGCAGTGCTAGAGTGGACAGGGGGGGGGATACGCAGTATTTT
CDR3: CSARVDRGGDTQYF

V: TRBV12-3/TRBV12-4
size: NA
J: TRBJ2-3
D: TRBD2
DNA: TGTGCCAGCAGTTTACTAGCGGGCAGCACAGATACGCAGTATTTT
CDR3: CASSLLAGSTDTQYF

V: TRBV9
size: few
J: TRBJ2-2
D: NA
DNA: TGTGCCAGCAGCTCCCAAACCGGGGAGCTGTTTTTT
CDR3: CASSSQTGELFF

V: TRBV3-1
size: few
J: TRBJ1-1
D: NA
DNA: TGTGCCAGCAGCCAAGAAAGTCAGGGCATGAAAGCTTTCTTT
CDR3: CASSQESQGMKAFF

V: TRBV3-1
size: few
J: TRBJ1-3
D: NA
DNA: TGTGCCAGCAGCCACTCCGGCTCTGGAAACACCATATATTTT
CDR3: CASSHSGSGNTIYF

V: TRBV5-5
size: once
J: TRBJ2-3
D: TRBD2
DNA: TGTGCCAGCAGCTGGGGCGGGGGAACTACAGATACGCAGTATTTT
CDR3: CASSWGGGTTDTQYF

V: TRBV11-2
size: few
J: TRBJ2-2
D: NA
DNA: TGTGCCAGCACCGCCCCGGCCAGGCTTAACGGGGAGCTGTTTTTT
CDR3: CASTAPARLNGELFF

V: TRBV6-4
size: NA
J: TRBJ2-3
D: TRBD2
DNA: TGTGCCAGCAGTTTAGCGGGGGGCCTGGTAGCAGATACGCAGTATTTT
CDR3: CASSLAGGLVADTQYF

V: TRBV27
size: NA
J: TRBJ1-6
D: NA
DNA: TGTGCCAGCAGACCCCTTCAGGGGAGGAATTCACCCCTCCACTTT
CDR3: CASRPLQGRNSPLHF

V: TRBV6-5
size: many
J: TRBJ1-4
D: TRBD1
DNA: TGTGCCAGCAGTTACGGACAGGGCACAACTAATGAAAAACTGTTTTTT
CDR3: CASSYGQGTTNEKLFF

V: TRBV5-1
size: NA
J: TRBJ2-3
D: TRBD2
DNA: TGCGCCAGCAGTTCTCGCGGGGGAGATACGCAGTATTTT
CDR3: CASSSRGGDTQYF

V: TRBV9
size: few
J: TRBJ2-3
D: NA
DNA: TGTGCCAGCAGCTCGACCCGGACAGATAGCACAGATACGCAGTATTTT
CDR3: CASSSTRTDSTDTQYF

V: TRBV20-1
size: NA
J: TRBJ1-5
D: NA
DNA: TGCAGTGCTAGAGATATCCTCCCCCGGCAGGGTCGGGAGGAACAGCCCCAGCATTTT
CDR3: CSARDILPRQGREEQPQHF

V: TRBV5-1
size: few
J: TRBJ2-1
D: NA
DNA: TGCGCCAGCAGCCCCCTGAGAGACTCAGCCAGAAATCAGTTCTTC
CDR3: CASSPLRDSARNQFF

V: TRBV19
size: NA
J: TRBJ1-5
D: NA
DNA: TGTGTCAGTAGTATCGGGAACAGTCCCAATCAGCCCCAGCATTTT
CDR3: CVSSIGNSPNQPQHF

V: TRBV15
size: few
J: TRBJ2-5
D: NA
DNA: TGTGCCACCAGCAGTAGGGGGGTTGAAGAGACCCAGTACTTC
CDR3: CATSSRGVEETQYF

V: TRBV28
size: NA
J: TRBJ2-1
D: TRBD2
DNA: TGTGCCAGCAGTTTTTCGGGACTAGCGTCGGCAGATGAGCAGTTCTTC
CDR3: CASSFSGLASADEQFF

V: TRBV5-1
size: NA
J: TRBJ2-1
D: NA
DNA: TGCGCCAGCAGCCCTGGACAGATCAACAATGAGCAGTTCTTC
CDR3: CASSPGQINNEQFF

V: TRBV20-1
size: few
J: TRBJ2-1
D: NA
DNA: TGCAGTGCTCGACAAGTTAGCTCCTACAATGAGCAGTTCTTC
CDR3: CSARQVSSYNEQFF

V: TRBV27
size: NA
J: TRBJ2-1
D: TRBD2
DNA: TGTGCCAGCAGTCTCCGGACTAGCGGGAGCTCCTACAATGAGCAGTTCTTC
CDR3: CASSLRTSGSSYNEQFF

V: TRBV5-1
size: many
J: TRBJ1-1
D: NA
DNA: TGTGCCAGCAGCTCACAGGGGAACACTGAAGCTTTCTTT
CDR3: CASSSQGNTEAFF

V: TRBV12-3/TRBV12-4
size: NA
J: TRBJ2-5
D: TRBD1
DNA: TGTGCCAGCAGACCGGACAGGGGGCGCAGGGAGACCCAGTACTTC
CDR3: CASRPDRGRRETQYF

V: TRBV2
size: NA
J: TRBJ1-2
D: TRBD1
DNA: TGTGCCAGCAGCCGTGGGGTCCTGACAGGGGGCGTACACTATGGCTACACCTTC
CDR3: CASSRGVLTGGVHYGYTF

V: TRBV28
size: few
J: TRBJ1-2
D: TRBD1
DNA: TGTGCCGGAGGGGGCAGGGCGTATGGCTACACCTTC
CDR3: CAGGGRAYGYTF

V: TRBV28
size: few
J: TRBJ2-2
D: TRBD1
DNA: TGTGCCAGCAGTTTGCGACAGGGGAAAACCGGGGAGCTGTTTTTT
CDR3: CASSLRQGKTGELFF

V: TRBV5-1
size: NA
J: TRBJ1-4
D: TRBD1
DNA: TGCGCCAGCAGCTTGGTGGGTAGGGGACAGGAAAAACTGTTTTTT
CDR3: CASSLVGRGQEKLFF